This T cell receptor beta chain was sequenced during a study of blood T cells in healthy people across ages. A second PCR of 7 to 11 cycles used a sample-barcoded 5' primer and a J-beta primer mix. TCRdb reanalysed the 5' RACE reads using MiXCR and keeps one entry per CDR3 protein. Among 800,000 to 950,000 distinct CDR3 sequences listed, 25% to 30% were seen once. This CDR3 is built from 13 residues. Germline V lookup: CDR1 DFQATT, CDR2 SNEGSKA (reference sequence). Deletions cut 6 bases from V and 5 bases from J, with 16 bases between. General study results and limits: Estimates of total diversity, which came from one million sequenced T cells, were considered to be underestimates.

This clonotype has more than one count but fewer than ten. The antigen remains undetermined. The same data also contributed to another study, on T cells of mothers and their children. According to that study: Samples came from a few healthy Caucasian mothers and their six children. Whether related or unrelated, pairs show similar shaping of TCR recombination output by thymic selection.

Sample: blood. This chain uses TRBV20-1 with TRBJ1-1, with a possible D match to TRBD1 (5 bases). This TCR came from a woman in her thirties or forties in good health. In DNA, the CDR3 is TGCAGTGCAACAGGAGGGGTTCGGACTGAAGCTTTCTTT. Protein sequence: CSATGGVRTEAFF.